The rows below give T cell receptor beta chains drawn from one sample of a study of cytomegalovirus exposure and HLA in healthy donors. Repertoires were generated with immunoSEQ multiplex PCR, while TCRdb's copy carries only in-frame clones and drops some. The sample has 150,000 to 200,000 clones, around 82% seen once. Sequencing was performed on PBMCs. The receptor source for this set is a woman in her 30s in good health and CMV-seropositive. Both conserved end residues are trimmed from each CDR3. Each record gives: CDR3 length, J gene, V gene, clone size, CDR3 protein. Size tells how often a clone was seen (once, few, many) or the class of an expanded clone, and some rows leave it out.

length: 14; J: TRBJ1-4; V: TRBV10-3; size: few; CDR3: AISEVIRRQGEKLF
length: 12; J: TRBJ2-7; V: TRBV27; size: NA; CDR3: ASGPGEGVHEQY
length: 12; J: TRBJ2-2; V: TRBV5-1; size: NA; CDR3: ATSGQTYTGELF
length: 14; J: TRBJ2-1; V: TRBV9; size: NA; CDR3: ASSVEVGSSYNEQF
length: 12; J: TRBJ2-7; V: TRBV13; size: few; CDR3: ASSLGAVTYEQY
length: 13; J: TRBJ1-2; V: TRBV6-4; size: NA; CDR3: ASNPRTGVDYGYT
length: 14; J: TRBJ2-1; V: TRBV2; size: NA; CDR3: ASSTDRESSYNEQF
length: 14; J: TRBJ2-1; V: TRBV11-3; size: NA; CDR3: ASSLDRGGDYNEQF
length: 12; J: TRBJ1-1; V: TRBV5-6; size: NA; CDR3: ASSLKGGGTEAF
length: 15; J: TRBJ2-5; V: TRBV12-5; size: NA; CDR3: ASGLVQSRGYQETQY
length: 13; J: TRBJ1-1; V: TRBV7-9; size: NA; CDR3: ASSLQEASNTEAF
length: 14; J: TRBJ1-1; V: TRBV28; size: NA; CDR3: ASRSASADRATEAF
length: 11; J: TRBJ2-7; V: TRBV30; size: NA; CDR3: AWGRDRHYEQY
length: 13; J: TRBJ2-5; V: TRBV18; size: few; CDR3: ASSPPRGQGETQY
length: 13; J: TRBJ1-1; V: TRBV5-1; size: NA; CDR3: ASSLERSLNTEAF
length: 12; J: TRBJ2-7; V: TRBV2; size: NA; CDR3: ASTRDRGPSEQY
length: 17; J: TRBJ2-7; V: TRBV4-3; size: NA; CDR3: ASSQDSSGRALSSYEQY
length: 13; J: TRBJ2-3; V: TRBV2; size: NA; CDR3: ASSEDSGGVDTQY
length: 12; J: TRBJ2-1; V: TRBV5-1; size: NA; CDR3: ASSPEGQYNEQF
length: 13; J: TRBJ1-4; V: TRBV5-1; size: NA; CDR3: ASSPGTRVNEKLF
length: 14; J: TRBJ2-7; V: TRBV7-9; size: NA; CDR3: ASSLAQVEGPYEQY
length: 12; J: TRBJ1-2; V: TRBV28; size: NA; CDR3: ASSPPGTVYGYT
length: 11; J: TRBJ2-7; V: TRBV6-6; size: NA; CDR3: ASSYLNNYEQY
length: 13; J: TRBJ1-5; V: TRBV6-5; size: few; CDR3: ASSRTAQGNQPQH
length: 12; J: TRBJ2-7; V: TRBV25-1; size: NA; CDR3: ASSVQGSRYEQY
length: 12; J: TRBJ1-5; V: TRBV5-6; size: NA; CDR3: ASSYQGDLQPQH
length: 12; J: TRBJ2-3; V: TRBV27; size: NA; CDR3: ASSLQGIADTQY
length: 14; J: TRBJ1-3; V: TRBV10-3; size: NA; CDR3: AISETGFFSGNTIY
length: 12; J: TRBJ2-6; V: TRBV28; size: NA; CDR3: ASSGFSGANVLT
length: 11; J: TRBJ2-5; V: TRBV2; size: NA; CDR3: AGSSGGQETQY
length: 11; J: TRBJ1-2; V: TRBV7-2; size: NA; CDR3: ASSYRQGNGYT
length: 12; J: TRBJ1-1; V: TRBV19; size: NA; CDR3: ASSPLRIRTEAF
length: 11; J: TRBJ2-2; V: TRBV9; size: NA; CDR3: ASSPQLAVELF
length: 13; J: TRBJ2-1; V: TRBV27; size: NA; CDR3: ASSLFGGSYNEQF
length: 14; J: TRBJ1-1; V: TRBV18; size: NA; CDR3: ASSLLTGGTDTEAF
length: 12; J: TRBJ1-1; V: TRBV4-1; size: NA; CDR3: ASSFAGGNTEAF
length: 12; J: TRBJ1-2; V: TRBV30; size: once; CDR3: ACHRELDFYGYT
length: 16; J: TRBJ2-7; V: TRBV19; size: NA; CDR3: ASSMSYGWLPGGYEQY
length: 13; J: TRBJ1-5; V: TRBV6-5; size: few; CDR3: ASTPSGGVNQPQH
length: 10; J: TRBJ2-1; V: TRBV2; size: NA; CDR3: ASRQDGNEQF
length: 13; J: TRBJ2-7; V: TRBV14; size: once; CDR3: ASSSREGQAVEQY
length: 14; J: NA; V: TRBV11-2; size: NA; CDR3: ASSLAGVAVPYEQY
length: 18; J: TRBJ1-1; V: TRBV11-3; size: NA; CDR3: ASSLGGWGQGARLDTEAF
length: 13; J: TRBJ2-7; V: TRBV6-6; size: NA; CDR3: ASSYEAGQGYEQY
length: 10; J: TRBJ1-2; V: TRBV6-1; size: NA; CDR3: ASSRLNYGYT
length: 15; J: TRBJ2-6; V: TRBV4-2; size: NA; CDR3: ASSQVPRSSGANVLT